Presented here are 17 T cell receptor beta chains from one specimen sequenced in a study of shared clonotypes between healthy human individuals. The assay was immunoSEQ multiplex PCR, and TCRdb's table has in-frame clones only and misses some. The data hold 600,000 to 750,000 clones, with approximately 77% observed a single time. The sample taken for sequencing was memory CD4+ T cells sorted from blood. Indicated subset: CD45RA-negative fraction. The receptors were gathered from a woman in her 30s in good health.

Points on this clone: Additional DNA sequences in this sample encode the identical CDR3. The rearrangement uses TRBV15 and TRBJ2-3; D not certain. This CDR3 region has 14 residues. CDR1 and CDR2 from the germline V gene are LNHNV and YYDKDF (reference sequence). V was clipped by 1 base and J by 3 bases, with 8 bases between them. The CDR3 bases are TGTGCCACCAGCAGAGGGACGCGTACAGATACGCAGTATTTT. This encodes CATSRGTRTDTQYF. The full variable domain, completed using reference TRBV15 and TRBJ2-3, is DAMVIQNPRYQVTQFGKPVTLSCSQTLNHNVMYWYQQKSSQAPKLLFHYYDKDFNNEADTPDNFQSRRPNTSFCFLDIRSPGLGDTAMYLCATSRGTRTDTQYFGPGTRLTVL.

The gene calls are TRBV7-9 and TRBJ2-7, with TRBD1 matching 8 bases. The junction had 5 bases not matched to a gene; V was cut back by 5 bases and J by 2 bases. The CDR3 is 14 residues long. Germline assignment: CDR1 SEHNR and CDR2 FQNEAQ (reference sequence). The CDR3 reads CASSHGTGTYEQYF. The CDR3 DNA sequence: TGTGCCAGCAGCCACGGGACAGGCACCTACGAGCAGTACTTC.

With regard to this clone: A far larger clone is one base from this, pointing to a likely read error. Other DNA variants within this sample encode the same CDR3. The chain couples TRBV14 to TRBJ2-1; the D gene could be TRBD1 or TRBD2 (5 bases each). Trimming shortened V by 4 bases and J by 5 bases, and 15 bases separated the two germline ends. Germline-derived CDR1 and CDR2 are SGHDN and FVKESK. This CDR3 has 15 residues. Written as DNA, the CDR3 is TGTGCCAGCAGCCCGGCCGGGACGTCGCACAATGAGCAGTTCTTC. Its protein product is CASSPAGTSHNEQFF. Based on the CDR3 plus reference TRBV14 and TRBJ2-1, the full variable domain is EAGVTQFPSHSVIEKGQTVTLRCDPISGHDNLYWYRRVMGKEIKFLLHFVKESKQDESGMPNNRFLAERTGGTYSTLKVQPAELEDSGVYFCASSPAGTSHNEQFFGPGTRLTVL.

V is TRBV19 and J is TRBJ2-2; tentative D call: TRBD1 (7 bases). This CDR3 comprises 15 residues. The germline V and J ends were trimmed by 3 bases and 6 bases, with 14 bases remaining between them. Germline V lookup: CDR1 LNHDA, CDR2 SQIVND (reference sequence). CDR3 sequence (DNA): TGTGCCAGTAGTATCCGGCAGGGGGGATCCGGGGAGCTGTTTTTT. It is translated as CASSIRQGGSGELFF.

The chain uses TRBV2 and TRBJ1-1; possible D gene TRBD1, 5 bases. The CDR3 contains 15 residues. The germline V gene has CDR1 SNHLY and CDR2 FYNNEI. Trimming cost V 2 bases and J 5 bases, with 15 bases left between them. The CDR3 reads CASSEPMRGDTEAFF. The CDR3 coding sequence is TGTGCCAGCAGTGAACCCATGAGGGGAGATACTGAAGCTTTCTTT.

The CDR3 region is CARVDRVSYGYTF. The DNA for the CDR3 is TGTGCCAGAGTGGACAGGGTGTCCTATGGCTACACCTTC. The V and J genes are TRBV6-4 and TRBJ1-2; TRBD1 matches 8 bases. V lost 9 bases and J lost 4; bases outside the gene matches: 7. CDR3 size: 13 residues. Germline V gene lookup returns CDR1 MRHNA and CDR2 SNTAGT.

The V and J genes are TRBV5-4 and TRBJ1-1; TRBD1 matches 8 bases. Germline loops: CDR1 SGHNT, CDR2 YYREEE (reference sequence). The junction had 9 bases not matched to a gene; V was cut back by 4 bases and J by 4 bases. This CDR3 spans 15 amino acids. CDR3 coding DNA: TGTGCCAGCAGCCTCGACAGGGGTTGGGGCACTGAAGCTTTCTTT. This encodes CASSLDRGWGTEAFF.

On this clone: The same CDR3 can be traced to other DNA sequences in this sample. The chain employs TRBV5-1 and TRBJ2-5; D call uncertain. Trimming took off 0 bases at V and 2 bases at J, with 8 bases between the two ends. Looked up from germline, CDR1 is SGHRS and CDR2 is YFSETQ. The CDR3 spans 14 residues. The CDR3 reads CASSLGSSQETQYF. The CDR3 DNA sequence: TGCGCCAGCAGCTTGGGTAGCTCTCAAGAGACCCAGTACTTC.

The chain is built from TRBV18 and TRBJ1-1; D remains ambiguous. The V gene's germline CDR1 is KGHSH and CDR2 LQKENI. V was pared by 0 bases and J by 8 bases, with 10 bases between. The CDR3 is 13 amino acids. The CDR3: CASSPPGRPEAFF. CDR3 DNA sequence: TGTGCCAGCTCACCACCGGGCCGACCCGAAGCTTTCTTT.

The sample holds a few counts of this clone. Written as DNA, the CDR3 is TGTGCCAGCAGCCAAGGGCGGTACTCTGGGGCCAACGTCCTGACTTTC. It is translated as CASSQGRYSGANVLTF. The chain couples TRBV14 to TRBJ2-6; no definite D call. V shed 1 base and J shed 0 bases, with 7 bases lying between them. The germline V gene encodes CDR1 SGHDN and CDR2 FVKESK. The CDR3 is 16 residues long.

V and J are TRBV28 and TRBJ1-3, with D perhaps matching TRBD1 (5 bases). The V and J ends lost 2 bases and 10 bases respectively, with 6 bases between them. Germline CDR1 is MDHEN and CDR2 is SYDVKM. This CDR3 spans 11 amino acids. The CDR3 region has the DNA TGTGCCAGCAGTTTAGGGACGACCATATATTTT. Its protein product is CASSLGTTIYF. Full variable domain (rest looked up from reference TRBV28 and TRBJ1-3): DVKVTQSSRYLVKRTGEKVFLECVQDMDHENMFWYRQDPGLGLRLIYFSYDVKMKEKGDIPEGYSVSREKKERFSLILESASTNQTSMYLCASSLGTTIYFGEGSWLTVV.

V usage is TRBV6-5 and J usage is TRBJ1-1; TRBD1 might be the D (5 bases). The CDR3 contains 14 residues. Deletions cut 5 bases from V and 6 bases from J, with 16 bases between. The germline V gene has CDR1 MNHEY and CDR2 SVGAGI. The CDR3 DNA is TGTGCCAGCAGTACGGGTTGGGGGGTATCTGAAGCTTTCTTT. It encodes CASSTGWGVSEAFF.

The rearrangement links TRBV5-4 to TRBJ2-5, with D tentatively TRBD1 (5 bases). This CDR3 is 12 amino acids long. From germline, CDR1 is SGHNT and CDR2 YYREEE (reference sequence). Trimming cost V 4 bases and J 7 bases, with 11 bases left between them. CDR3 nucleotides: TGTGCCAGCAGCCAAGGGGTTCCGACCCAGTACTTC. Its protein product is CASSQGVPTQYF. The whole variable domain, remainder taken from reference TRBV5-4 and TRBJ2-5, is ETGVTQSPTHLIKTRGQQVTLRCSSQSGHNTVSWYQQALGQGPQFIFQYYREEENGRGNFPPRFSGLQFPNYSSELNVNALELDDSALYLCASSQGVPTQYFGPGTRLLVL.

The CDR3 spells CASRLQGDEQFF. For the CDR3, the DNA is TGTGCCAGCAGGTTACAGGGAGATGAGCAGTTCTTC. The V call is TRBV7-2, the J call TRBJ2-1, with TRBD1 as a possible D gene (6 bases). Trimming took 6 bases from V and 8 from J, leaving 11 bases between them. The CDR3 spans 12 residues. The germline V gene has CDR1 SGHTA and CDR2 FQGNSA.

V and J are TRBV28 and TRBJ1-2; D not certain. Trimming removed 8 bases from V and 7 bases from J, with 20 bases in between. The V gene's germline CDR1 is MDHEN and CDR2 SYDVKM. The CDR3 totals 14 residues. This CDR3 is CASLLGQATAGYTF. The CDR3 bases are TGTGCCAGCCTCCTCGGGCAGGCCACTGCTGGCTACACCTTC.

Comments on this clone: Within the sample, other DNA sequences also encode this same CDR3. This chain uses TRBV9 with TRBJ2-1; 9 nucleotides align to TRBD2. This CDR3 spans 16 amino acids. Germline V gives CDR1 SGDLS, CDR2 YYNGEE. The trim removed 0 bases at V and 1 base at J, leaving 2 bases unmatched. CDR3 DNA sequence: TGTGCCAGCAGCGTAGGTAGCGGGAGTTCCTACAATGAGCAGTTCTTC. Residues: CASSVGSGSSYNEQFF.

This clone showed up just once. The chain carries TRBV5-1 and TRBJ2-2; the D gene is possibly TRBD1 (6 bases). The germline gives CDR1 SGHRS, CDR2 YFSETQ. CDR3 length: 14 amino acids. Trimming shortened V by 5 bases and J by 4 bases, and 12 bases separated the two germline ends. The CDR3 sequence is CASRSVGATGELFF. In nucleotides, the CDR3 is TGCGCCAGCAGGTCTGTGGGGGCCACCGGGGAGCTGTTTTTT. Together with reference TRBV5-1 and TRBJ2-2, the CDR3 gives the full variable domain: KAGVTQTPRYLIKTRGQQVTLSCSPISGHRSVSWYQQTPGQGLQFLFEYFSETQRNKGNFPGRFSGRQFSNSRSEMNVSTLELGDSALYLCASRSVGATGELFFGEGSRLTVL.